Below, 21 T cell receptor beta chains from the same sample are listed, as sequenced in a study of T cell responses to AZD1222 COVID-19 vaccine. Assay: immunoSEQ multiplex PCR; the TCRdb copy retains only in-frame clones and omits some. This table holds 150,000 or so clones, 86% found once. Sequenced here: peripheral blood, sampled on day 0 of MenACWY control vaccination. Receptor source: an adult in good health.

This clone was detected a few times. V gene TRBV10-3 combines with J gene TRBJ2-7; the match to TRBD2 covers 11 bases. V lost 7 bases to trimming and J lost 7 bases; unmatched junction nucleotides: 9. The CDR3 has 14 amino acids. Germline V gene data show CDR1 as ENHRY and CDR2 as SYGVKD. The CDR3: CAITGGLAGGEQYF. CDR3 bases: TGTGCCATCACCGGAGGGCTAGCGGGAGGTGAGCAGTACTTC.

The V gene is TRBV3-1 (or the pseudogene TRBV3-2), the J gene TRBJ2-4; D ambiguous. V lost 0 bases, J lost 1 base, and 16 bases lay in between. The CDR3 length is 18 residues. Germline lookup yields CDR1 LGHDT and CDR2 YNNKEL (reference sequence). The CDR3 loop is CASSQDPRTYGAKNIQYF. The CDR3 DNA sequence: TGTGCCAGCAGCCAAGATCCCCGGACCTATGGGGCCAAAAACATTCAGTACTTC.

In nucleotides, the CDR3 is TGTGCCAGTAGTATAGGTGGAGGGAGGTCCCTATACTATGGCTACACCTTC. This gives the protein CASSIGGGRSLYYGYTF. J is TRBJ1-2 and V is TRBV19; D call uncertain. The CDR3 runs 17 residues. CDR1 and CDR2 (germline): LNHDA, SQIVND (reference sequence). The ends were cut back, 1 base at V and 3 bases at J, with 18 bases in the middle. The full variable domain, rest sourced from reference TRBV19 and TRBJ1-2, is DGGITQSPKYLFRKEGQNVTLSCEQNLNHDAMYWYRQDPGQGLRLIYYSQIVNDFQKGDIAEGYSVSREKKESFPLTVTSAQKNPTAFYLCASSIGGGRSLYYGYTFGSGTRLTVV.

The chain is built from TRBV19 and TRBJ2-3; D not certain. Trimming shortened V by 5 bases and J by 4 bases, and 13 bases separated the two germline ends. CDR3 length: 14 residues. Looked up from germline, CDR1 is LNHDA and CDR2 is SQIVND (reference sequence). The CDR3: CASSVGSPADTQYF. CDR3 in DNA: TGTGCCAGTAGTGTCGGGTCCCCCGCAGATACGCAGTATTTT. Together with reference TRBV19 and TRBJ2-3, the CDR3 gives the full variable domain: DGGITQSPKYLFRKEGQNVTLSCEQNLNHDAMYWYRQDPGQGLRLIYYSQIVNDFQKGDIAEGYSVSREKKESFPLTVTSAQKNPTAFYLCASSVGSPADTQYFGPGTRLTVL.

This sequence joins TRBV13 and TRBJ1-5; no definite D call. Germline loops: CDR1 PRHDT, CDR2 FYEKMQ (reference sequence). The CDR3 runs to 15 residues. Deletions cut 4 bases from V and 0 bases from J, with 10 bases between. CDR3 sequence: CASSSGIGSNQPQHF. For the CDR3, the DNA is TGTGCCAGCAGCTCCGGTATCGGTAGCAATCAGCCCCAGCATTTT.

The chain is built from TRBV11-3 and TRBJ2-5, with TRBD2 identical over 9 bases. The CDR3 covers 15 residues. V was clipped by 1 base and J by 5 bases; unmatched bases: 5. Germline assignment: CDR1 SGHNT and CDR2 YENEEA. CDR3 sequence: CASSLVAGGLETQYF. DNA for the CDR3: TGTGCCAGCAGCTTAGTTGCGGGGGGGCTGGAGACCCAGTACTTC.

V and J are TRBV3-1 (or the pseudogene TRBV3-2) and TRBJ2-7, with 11 bases fitting TRBD2. CDR1 is LGHDT and CDR2 is YNNKEL in the germline V gene (reference sequence). V trimming: 4 bases; J trimming: 6 bases; junction bases outside the gene matches: 8. The CDR3 runs to 15 residues. The CDR3 spells CASSLKTSGISEQYF. The CDR3 bases are TGTGCCAGCAGCCTTAAGACTAGCGGGATTAGCGAGCAGTACTTC.

In its sample, this clone was seen once. The V and J genes are TRBV7-9 and TRBJ1-5; maybe TRBD1 (6 bases). Trimming removed 8 bases at V and 3 bases at J, with 20 bases between. Germline CDR1 and CDR2: SEHNR and FQNEAQ (reference sequence). The CDR3 is made up of 16 amino acids. The CDR3 region has the DNA TGTGCCAGCGTATACCCAGGGGACCTCCCCAATCAGCCCCAGCATTTT. As protein: CASVYPGDLPNQPQHF.

In its sample, this clone was seen a few times. The gene calls are TRBV4-1 and TRBJ1-4; D remains unclear. Trimming left V 4 bases short and J 5 bases short, with 11 bases between. The CDR3 spans 14 residues. Germline values: CDR1 MGHRA, CDR2 YSYEKL. The CDR3 sequence is CASSRWTANEKLFF. The CDR3 DNA reads as TGCGCCAGCAGCCGTTGGACGGCGAATGAAAAACTGTTTTTT.

The V call is TRBV5-4, the J call TRBJ2-7; 7 positions match TRBD2. Germline V CDR1 and CDR2: SGHNT, YYREEE (reference sequence). With V trimmed by 6 bases and J by 6 bases, 15 bases remained unmatched. The CDR3 sequence is 15 residues long. The CDR3 DNA is TGTGCCAGCAACTCCCGCGTAGGCGGGAGTGGCGAGCAGTACTTC. Amino acids: CASNSRVGGSGEQYF.

V usage is TRBV6-5 and J usage is TRBJ1-4; D perhaps matches TRBD1 (6 bases). Germline CDR1 reads MNHEY; CDR2 reads SVGAGI. The CDR3 has 16 residues. The V end was cut by 3 bases, the J end by 6 bases, with 17 bases between. CDR3 loop: CASSYLGQGRDEKLFF. In DNA, the CDR3 is TGTGCCAGCAGTTATTTAGGGCAGGGGAGGGATGAAAAACTGTTTTTT.

This clone has only one observation. The V gene is TRBV11-2, the J gene TRBJ2-1, with D perhaps TRBD1 or TRBD2 (5 bases each). The CDR3 is 17 residues long. Germline V gene lookup returns CDR1 SGHAT and CDR2 FQNNGV. V was trimmed by 4 bases and J by 3 bases, leaving 19 bases between them. CDR3 nucleotides: TGTGCCAGCAGCTCCCCGTGGGGCCTCGGGAACTACAATGAGCAGTTCTTC. Translation: CASSSPWGLGNYNEQFF. Filled out from reference TRBV11-2 and TRBJ2-1, the complete variable domain reads EAGVAQSPRYKIIEKRQSVAFWCNPISGHATLYWYQQILGQGPKLLIQFQNNGVVDDSQLPKDRFSAERLKGVDSTLKIQPAKLEDSAVYLCASSSPWGLGNYNEQFFGPGTRLTVL.

J is TRBJ1-4 and V is TRBV7-2; possible D gene TRBD1, 5 bases. The CDR3 is made up of 14 amino acids. Germline CDR1 SGHTA, CDR2 FQGNSA. V lost 6 bases, J lost 6 bases, and 14 bases lay in between. The DNA for the CDR3 is TGTGCCAGCAGTCACCAGGGTGGAGATGAAAAACTGTTTTTT. It is translated as CASSHQGGDEKLFF.

The V and J genes are TRBV29-1 and TRBJ1-1; unclear D gene. The length of the CDR3 is 12 residues. V was shortened by 4 bases and J by 6 bases, with 12 bases between the two germline ends. The germline CDR1 and CDR2 sequences are SQVTM and ANQGSEA. DNA of the CDR3: TGCAGCGTTGTGTTGAGATTCGCTGAAGCTTTCTTT. Protein product: CSVVLRFAEAFF. Using reference TRBV29-1 and TRBJ1-1 for the parts outside the CDR3, the full variable domain is SAVISQKPSRDICQRGTSLTIQCQVDSQVTMMFWYRQQPGQSLTLIATANQGSEATYESGFVIDKFPISRPNLTFSTLTVSNMSPEDSSIYLCSVVLRFAEAFFGQGTRLTVV.

The rearrangement uses TRBV19 and TRBJ1-4; weak D call: TRBD1 (6 bases). Trimming left V 4 bases short and J 3 bases short, with 18 bases between. This CDR3 has 17 residues. Germline-derived CDR1 and CDR2 are LNHDA and SQIVND (reference sequence). CDR3 in DNA: TGTGCCAGTAGTAGGGGGCTAACAGGGTTGGCTAATGAAAAACTGTTTTTT. Protein sequence: CASSRGLTGLANEKLFF. The full variable domain, in which reference TRBV19 and TRBJ1-4 provide the parts outside the CDR3, is DGGITQSPKYLFRKEGQNVTLSCEQNLNHDAMYWYRQDPGQGLRLIYYSQIVNDFQKGDIAEGYSVSREKKESFPLTVTSAQKNPTAFYLCASSRGLTGLANEKLFFGSGTQLSVL.

The chain employs TRBV9 and TRBJ1-1; D uncertain. The CDR3 is 13 amino acids. CDR1 is SGDLS and CDR2 is YYNGEE in the germline V gene. Deletions cut 0 bases from V and 4 bases from J, with 7 bases between. CDR3 nucleotide sequence: TGTGCCAGCAGCGTAGTACAGAGCACTGAAGCTTTCTTT. Protein: CASSVVQSTEAFF.

This clone has only one observation. The V and J genes are TRBV7-2 and TRBJ1-1, with 7 bases lining up with TRBD1. V trimming: 5 bases; J trimming: 3 bases; junction bases outside the gene matches: 6. This CDR3 is built from 14 residues. Germline V gene lookup returns CDR1 SGHTA and CDR2 FQGNSA. CDR3 DNA sequence: TGTGCCAGCAGCATTAGACAGGGCCACACTGAAGCTTTCTTT. It encodes CASSIRQGHTEAFF.

A few counts support this clone. The chain employs TRBV7-9 and TRBJ2-3; D gene uncertain. V lost 1 base and J lost 4, with 3 bases in between. Germline V gene lookup returns CDR1 SEHNR and CDR2 FQNEAQ (reference sequence). The CDR3 extends over 12 amino acids. Here the CDR3 reads CASSLVADTQYF. In DNA form, the CDR3 reads TGTGCCAGCAGCTTAGTCGCAGATACGCAGTATTTT.

This chain's CDR3 is CASSVDTGEQYF. In nucleotides, the CDR3 is TGTGCCAGCAGCGTAGACACAGGGGAGCAGTACTTC. The chain uses TRBV9 and TRBJ2-7, with D tentatively TRBD1 (6 bases). This CDR3 is 12 amino acids long. V was shortened by 0 bases and J by 7 bases, with 8 bases between the two germline ends. CDR1 and CDR2 (germline): SGDLS, YYNGEE.

This clone was counted only a few times. The chain employs TRBV5-4 and TRBJ2-5; TRBD2 matches 7 bases. Germline V gives CDR1 SGHNT, CDR2 YYREEE (reference sequence). The CDR3 is 14 residues long. The J segment lost 2 bases and the V segment lost 6 bases, leaving 7 bases of the junction unmatched. The CDR3 here is CASKLARTQETQYF. DNA of the CDR3: TGTGCCAGCAAACTAGCGAGAACACAAGAGACCCAGTACTTC.

V gene TRBV18 combines with J gene TRBJ2-7, with a possible D match to TRBD1 (6 bases). This CDR3 comprises 14 residues. With 5 bases removed from V and 2 bases from J, the gap between germline ends came to 13 bases. Germline CDR1 and CDR2: KGHSH and LQKENI. In DNA, the CDR3 is TGTGCCAGCTCAAAGAGGACAGAAGCCTACGAGCAGTACTTC. Protein product: CASSKRTEAYEQYF.